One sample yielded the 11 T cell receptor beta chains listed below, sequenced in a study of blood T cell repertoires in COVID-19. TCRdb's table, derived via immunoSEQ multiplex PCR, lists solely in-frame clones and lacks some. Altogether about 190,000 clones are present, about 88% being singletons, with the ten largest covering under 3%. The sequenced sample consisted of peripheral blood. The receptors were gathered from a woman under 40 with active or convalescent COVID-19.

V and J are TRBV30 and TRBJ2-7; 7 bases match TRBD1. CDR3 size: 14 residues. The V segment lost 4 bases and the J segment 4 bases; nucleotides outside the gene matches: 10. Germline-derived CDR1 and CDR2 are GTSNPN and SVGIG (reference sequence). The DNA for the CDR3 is TGTGCCTGGATACGACCCCCAGGGGGATACGAGCAGTACTTC. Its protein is CAWIRPPGGYEQYF.

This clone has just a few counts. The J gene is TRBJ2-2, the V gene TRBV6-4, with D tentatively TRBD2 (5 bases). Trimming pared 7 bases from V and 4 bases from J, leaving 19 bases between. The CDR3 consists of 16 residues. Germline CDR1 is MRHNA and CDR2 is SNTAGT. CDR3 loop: CASTPFGWGATGELFF. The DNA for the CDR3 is TGTGCCAGCACCCCCTTCGGGTGGGGAGCCACCGGGGAGCTGTTTTTT.

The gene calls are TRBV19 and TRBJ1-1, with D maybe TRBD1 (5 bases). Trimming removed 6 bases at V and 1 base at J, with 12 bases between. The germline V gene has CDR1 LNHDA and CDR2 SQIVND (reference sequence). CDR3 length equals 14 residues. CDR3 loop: CASRQDGWNTEAFF. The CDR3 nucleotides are TGTGCCAGTAGACAGGACGGGTGGAACACTGAAGCTTTCTTT.

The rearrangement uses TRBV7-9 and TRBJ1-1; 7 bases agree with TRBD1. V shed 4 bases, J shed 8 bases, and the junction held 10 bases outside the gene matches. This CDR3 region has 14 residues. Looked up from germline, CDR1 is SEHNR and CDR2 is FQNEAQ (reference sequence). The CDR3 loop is CASSSLRTGLEAFF. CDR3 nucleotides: TGTGCCAGCAGCTCTTTGAGGACAGGTTTGGAAGCTTTCTTT.

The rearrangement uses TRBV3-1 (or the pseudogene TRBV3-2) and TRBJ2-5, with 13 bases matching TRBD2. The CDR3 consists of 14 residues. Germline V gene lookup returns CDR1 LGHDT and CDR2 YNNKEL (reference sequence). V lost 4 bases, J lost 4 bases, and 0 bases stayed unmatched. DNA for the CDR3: TGTGCCAGCAGCCGGACTAGCGGGGGAGAGACCCAGTACTTC. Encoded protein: CASSRTSGGETQYF.

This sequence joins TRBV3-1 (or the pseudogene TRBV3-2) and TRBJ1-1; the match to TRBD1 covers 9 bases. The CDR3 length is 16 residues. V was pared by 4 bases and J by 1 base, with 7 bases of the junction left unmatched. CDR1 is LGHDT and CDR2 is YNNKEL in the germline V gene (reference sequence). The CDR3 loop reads CASSPDRGSTNTEAFF. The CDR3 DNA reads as TGTGCCAGCAGCCCAGACAGGGGGAGTACGAACACTGAAGCTTTCTTT.

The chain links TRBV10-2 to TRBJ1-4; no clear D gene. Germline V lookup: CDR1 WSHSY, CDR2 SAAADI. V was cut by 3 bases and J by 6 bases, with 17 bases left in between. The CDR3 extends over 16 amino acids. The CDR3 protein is CASSEVASGRDEKLFF. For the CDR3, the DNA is TGCGCCAGCAGTGAAGTAGCTAGCGGGAGGGATGAAAAACTGTTTTTT.

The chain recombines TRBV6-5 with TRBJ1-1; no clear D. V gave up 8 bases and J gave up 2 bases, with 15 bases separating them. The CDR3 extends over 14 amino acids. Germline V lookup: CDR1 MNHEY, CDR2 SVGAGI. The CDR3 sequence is CASGPRLRNTEAFF. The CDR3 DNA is TGTGCCAGCGGGCCACGACTAAGAAACACTGAAGCTTTCTTT.

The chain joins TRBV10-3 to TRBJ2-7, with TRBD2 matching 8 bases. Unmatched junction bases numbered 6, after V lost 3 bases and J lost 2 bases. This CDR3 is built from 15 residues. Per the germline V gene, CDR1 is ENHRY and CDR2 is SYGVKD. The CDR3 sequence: CAISDKTSETYEQYF. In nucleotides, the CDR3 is TGTGCCATCAGTGACAAGACTAGCGAGACCTACGAGCAGTACTTC.

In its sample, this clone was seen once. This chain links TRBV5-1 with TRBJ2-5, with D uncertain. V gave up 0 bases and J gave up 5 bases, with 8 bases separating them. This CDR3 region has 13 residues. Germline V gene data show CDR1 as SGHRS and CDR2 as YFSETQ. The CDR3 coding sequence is TGCGCCAGCAGCTTGGGTTCCGGGGAGACCCAGTACTTC. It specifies CASSLGSGETQYF.

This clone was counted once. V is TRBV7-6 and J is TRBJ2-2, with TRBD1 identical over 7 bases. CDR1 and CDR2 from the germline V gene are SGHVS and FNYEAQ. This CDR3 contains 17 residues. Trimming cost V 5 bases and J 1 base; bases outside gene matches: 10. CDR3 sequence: CASSPDSRTGNTGELFF. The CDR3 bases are TGTGCCAGCAGCCCAGACTCGAGGACAGGGAACACCGGGGAGCTGTTTTTT. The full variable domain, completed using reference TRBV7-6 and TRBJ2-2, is GAGVSQSPRYKVTKRGQDVALRCDPISGHVSLYWYRQALGQGPEFLTYFNYEAQQDKSGLPNDRFSAERPEGSISTLTIQRTEQRDSAMYRCASSPDSRTGNTGELFFGEGSRLTVL.